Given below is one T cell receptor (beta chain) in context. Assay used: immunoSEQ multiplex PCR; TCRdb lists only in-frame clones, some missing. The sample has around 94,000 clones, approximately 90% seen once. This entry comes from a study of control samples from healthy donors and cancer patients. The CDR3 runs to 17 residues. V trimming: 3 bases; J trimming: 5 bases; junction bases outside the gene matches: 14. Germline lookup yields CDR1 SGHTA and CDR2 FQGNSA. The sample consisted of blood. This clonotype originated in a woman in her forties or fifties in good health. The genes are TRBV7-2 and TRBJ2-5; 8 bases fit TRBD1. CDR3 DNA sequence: TGTGCCAGCAGCTTGGCCGGCAGGGGGCAGGACGGTGAGACCCAGTACTTC. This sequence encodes CASSLAGRGQDGETQYF.